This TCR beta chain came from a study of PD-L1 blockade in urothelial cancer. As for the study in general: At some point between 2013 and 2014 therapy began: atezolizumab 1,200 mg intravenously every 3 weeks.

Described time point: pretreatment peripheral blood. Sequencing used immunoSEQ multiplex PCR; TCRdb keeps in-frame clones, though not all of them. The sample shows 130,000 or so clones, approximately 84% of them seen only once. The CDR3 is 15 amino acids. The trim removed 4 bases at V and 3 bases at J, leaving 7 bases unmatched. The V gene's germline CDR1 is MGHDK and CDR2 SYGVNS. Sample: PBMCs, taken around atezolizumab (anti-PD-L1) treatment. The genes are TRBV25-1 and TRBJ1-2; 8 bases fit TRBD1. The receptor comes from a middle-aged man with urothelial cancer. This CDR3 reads CASSGRQGLYYGYTF. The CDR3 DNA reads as TGTGCCAGCAGTGGCCGACAGGGGCTTTACTATGGCTACACCTTC.